This record concerns one TCR beta chain sequence. A junction boundary mismatches the germline segment, possibly from a read error. This sample is drawn from a study of T cells after posttransplantation cyclophosphamide. Germline assignment: CDR1 SGDLS and CDR2 YYNGEE. The CDR3 is made up of 15 amino acids. The data were produced by immunoSEQ multiplex PCR, yet TCRdb's version contains in-frame clones alone and is incomplete. The sample yields roughly 14,000 clones, about four fifths seen once. Methotrexate plus calcineurin inhibitor accompanied controls' myeloablative marrow transplants; sampling was 1 year later.

The clonotype comes from a male patient younger than 30 who received an allogeneic stem cell transplant from a related donor, was CMV-positive, and had no GVHD. Certain T cells may be donor cells from the graft. The sample here was PBMCs, taken approximately 390 days after allogeneic stem cell transplant with calcineurin inhibitor and methotrexate. The chain joins TRBV9 to TRBJ2-1; 7 positions agree with TRBD2. DNA for the CDR3: TGTGCCAGCAGCGGTGCCGGGGGGACCTACAGTGAGCAGTTCTTC. It specifies CASSGAGGTYSEQFF.